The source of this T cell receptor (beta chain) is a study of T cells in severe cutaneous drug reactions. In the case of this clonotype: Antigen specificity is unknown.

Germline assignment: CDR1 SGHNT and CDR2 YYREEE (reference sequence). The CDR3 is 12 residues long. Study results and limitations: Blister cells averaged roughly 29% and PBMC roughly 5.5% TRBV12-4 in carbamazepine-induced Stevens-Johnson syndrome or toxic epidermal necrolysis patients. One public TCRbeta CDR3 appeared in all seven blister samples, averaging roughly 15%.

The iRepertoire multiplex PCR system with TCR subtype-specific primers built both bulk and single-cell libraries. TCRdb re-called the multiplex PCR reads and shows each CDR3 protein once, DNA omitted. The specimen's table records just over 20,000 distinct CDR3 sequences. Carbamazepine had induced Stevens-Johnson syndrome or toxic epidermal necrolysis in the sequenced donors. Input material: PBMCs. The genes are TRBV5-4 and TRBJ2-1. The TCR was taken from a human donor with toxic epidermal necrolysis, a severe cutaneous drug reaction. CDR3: CASSLYGNEQFF.